This T cell receptor (beta chain) was sequenced during a study of T cells after yellow fever vaccination. V was cut by 4 bases and J by 4 bases, with 19 bases left in between. The CDR3 consists of 16 residues. CDR1 and CDR2 from the germline V gene are SGHAT and FQNNGV. TCRdb redid the calling of the 5' RACE reads with MiXCR, one entry per CDR3 protein. The sample lists about 240,000 distinct CDR3 sequences, approximately 3.8% occurring once. This clonotype was counted at least ten times. The rearrangement uses TRBV11-2 and TRBJ2-5, with a weak D call TRBD1 (5 bases). This specimen consisted of PBMCs, obtained 15 days after the yellow fever booster vaccination. This receptor was obtained from a man between 18 and 29 years old who received the YFV17D yellow fever vaccine. For the CDR3, the DNA is TGTGCCAGCAGCTCAACCCGATTGGGGCCCCGAGAGACCCAGTACTTC. As protein: CASSSTRLGPRETQYF.